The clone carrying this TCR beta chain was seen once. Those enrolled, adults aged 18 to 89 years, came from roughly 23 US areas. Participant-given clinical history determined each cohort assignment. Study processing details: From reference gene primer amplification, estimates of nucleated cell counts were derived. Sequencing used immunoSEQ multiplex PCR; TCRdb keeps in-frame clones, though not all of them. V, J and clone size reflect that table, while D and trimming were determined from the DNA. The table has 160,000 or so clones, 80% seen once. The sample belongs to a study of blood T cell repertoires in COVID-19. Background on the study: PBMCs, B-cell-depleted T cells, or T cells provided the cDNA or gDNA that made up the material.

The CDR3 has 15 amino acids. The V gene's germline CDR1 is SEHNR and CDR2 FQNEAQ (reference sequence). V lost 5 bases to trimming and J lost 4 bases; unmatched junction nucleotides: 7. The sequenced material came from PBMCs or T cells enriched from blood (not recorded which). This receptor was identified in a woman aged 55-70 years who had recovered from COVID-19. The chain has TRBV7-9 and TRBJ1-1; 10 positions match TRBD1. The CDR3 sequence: CASSTSRDRGTEAFF. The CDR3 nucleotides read TGTGCCAGCAGCACGTCCCGGGACAGGGGCACTGAAGCTTTCTTT.